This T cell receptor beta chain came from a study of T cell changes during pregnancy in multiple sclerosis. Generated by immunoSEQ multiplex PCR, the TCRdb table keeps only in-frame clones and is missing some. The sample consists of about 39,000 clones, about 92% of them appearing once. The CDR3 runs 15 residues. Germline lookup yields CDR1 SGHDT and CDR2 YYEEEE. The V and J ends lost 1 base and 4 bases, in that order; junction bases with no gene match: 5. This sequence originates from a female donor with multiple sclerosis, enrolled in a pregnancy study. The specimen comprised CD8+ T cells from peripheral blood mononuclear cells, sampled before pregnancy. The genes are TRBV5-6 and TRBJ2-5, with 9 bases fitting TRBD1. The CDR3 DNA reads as TGTGCCAGCAGCTTGACAGGGGGCTTGGGAGAGACCCAGTACTTC. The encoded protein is CASSLTGGLGETQYF.